The 9 T cell receptor beta chains below all came from one sample that was sequenced in a study of blood T cell repertoires in COVID-19. TCRdb's table, derived via immunoSEQ multiplex PCR, lists solely in-frame clones and lacks some. The sample yields 90,000 or so clones, 70% to 80% seen once. Sequenced sample: peripheral blood. These receptors were collected from a human donor in a cohort sampled during active COVID-19.

The rearrangement joins TRBV2 to TRBJ1-1; TRBD1 might be the D (6 bases). The germline V gene encodes CDR1 SNHLY and CDR2 FYNNEI. Trimming stripped 6 bases from V and 4 bases from J, with 18 bases between. This CDR3 has 15 amino acids. DNA of the CDR3: TGTGCCAGCAGCGTCGAGCGACAGGCCACCACTGAAGCTTTCTTT. Protein: CASSVERQATTEAFF.

This clone came up a few times. The V call is TRBV4-1, the J call TRBJ1-2, with D perhaps matching TRBD1 (6 bases). The germline V gene encodes CDR1 MGHRA and CDR2 YSYEKL. This CDR3 region has 15 residues. V lost 1 base and J 7 bases, leaving 16 bases between the germline ends. CDR3 protein: CASSQVSGDWTGYTF. The CDR3 region has the DNA TGCGCCAGCAGCCAAGTCTCAGGGGATTGGACTGGCTACACCTTC.

CDR3 in amino acids: CASSFEGGFTQDTQYF. The CDR3 DNA follows: TGTGCCAGCAGTTTCGAGGGGGGGTTTACCCAGGATACGCAGTATTTT. The chain uses TRBV6-5 and TRBJ2-3; D might be TRBD2 (7 bases). The germline V and J ends were trimmed by 4 bases and 6 bases, with 20 bases remaining between them. Germline assignment: CDR1 MNHEY and CDR2 SVGAGI. The CDR3 runs 16 residues.

The chain employs TRBV10-1 and TRBJ2-4; 7 bases align to TRBD2. The CDR3 extends over 15 amino acids. V was clipped by 8 bases and J by 9 bases; unmatched bases: 16. From germline, CDR1 is WNHNN and CDR2 SYGVQD (reference sequence). The CDR3 DNA sequence: TGCGCCAGCGCTGCGTCGGGCGGGAGCAGGAGCATTCAGTACTTC. Translating gives CASAASGGSRSIQYF.

The V and J genes are TRBV30 and TRBJ1-5; 7 bases align to TRBD1. The germline gives CDR1 GTSNPN, CDR2 SVGIG (reference sequence). This CDR3 is 15 amino acids long. V was clipped by 2 bases and J by 5 bases; unmatched bases: 9. In DNA, the CDR3 is TGTGCCTGGAGTCCTCGACAGGGTGTATATCAGCCCCAGCATTTT. Amino acids: CAWSPRQGVYQPQHF.

This chain connects TRBV6-1 to TRBJ2-3, with 7 bases fitting TRBD2. Germline trimming cut 3 bases from V and 5 bases from J; bases unmatched to any gene: 8. The CDR3 has 15 amino acids. Per the germline V gene, CDR1 is MNHNS and CDR2 is SASEGT. For the CDR3, the DNA is TGTGCCAGCAGTGATTCTAGCGGAACCAGAGATACGCAGTATTTT. Translating gives CASSDSSGTRDTQYF.

J is TRBJ1-1 and V is TRBV9, with D perhaps TRBD1 (6 bases). Germline CDR1 and CDR2: SGDLS and YYNGEE. V was clipped by 4 bases and J by 3 bases, with 16 bases between them. The CDR3 contains 15 residues. The CDR3 DNA reads as TGTGCCAGCAGCCCCGAAGGGGGAATGCACACTGAAGCTTTCTTT. This translates into CASSPEGGMHTEAFF. Combining the CDR3 with reference TRBV9 and TRBJ1-1 gives the whole variable domain DSGVTQTPKHLITATGQRVTLRCSPRSGDLSVYWYQQSLDQGLQFLIQYYNGEERAKGNILERFSAQQFPDLHSELNLSSLELGDSALYFCASSPEGGMHTEAFFGQGTRLTVV.

A single count supports this clone. The chain carries TRBV28 and TRBJ1-1; D may be TRBD1 (6 bases). This CDR3 contains 15 residues. From germline, CDR1 is MDHEN and CDR2 SYDVKM. The V end lost 6 bases, the J end lost 5 bases, and 19 bases lay between the germline ends. CDR3 sequence: CASSPTDRGYTEAFF. CDR3 in DNA: TGTGCCAGCAGCCCGACGGACAGAGGGTATACTGAAGCTTTCTTT.

This clone has just one count. V usage is TRBV11-3 and J usage is TRBJ2-7; possibly TRBD1 for D (6 bases). Germline CDR1 reads SGHNT; CDR2 reads YENEEA. Trimming shortened V by 6 bases and J by 5 bases, and 11 bases separated the two germline ends. The CDR3 runs 12 residues. The CDR3 sequence: CASSGQSNEQYF. CDR3 bases: TGTGCCAGCAGTGGACAGTCGAACGAGCAGTACTTC.